This record concerns one T cell receptor (beta chain) sequence. Its matching antigen is unknown. Libraries were UMI-labeled 5' RACE TRB cDNA. One entry per CDR3 protein, without DNA, is what TCRdb gives after re-calling the 5' RACE reads. The table gives about 130,000 distinct CDR3 sequences; the top ten clones make up roughly 0.3% of it. This CDR3 has 16 amino acids. Germline lookup yields CDR1 SGHVS and CDR2 FNYEAQ. The naive CD8+ gate required CD45RO-CCR7+CD27+CD95- phenotype. This specimen belongs to a study of CXCR3-negative and CXCR3-positive naive CD8 T cells. Study results and limitations: More hydrophobic TRB CDR3s were found in CXCR3-positive naive cells than in CXCR3-negative naive cells. Relative to memory CD8+ cells, whose diversity was much lower, both naive subsets had comparably high diversity.

The J gene is TRBJ1-4, the V gene TRBV7-6. This clonotype was obtained from a human donor in good health. Some clones in this sample may be carry-over from other donors' samples. Sequencing was done on a sample of naive CXCR3- CD8+ T cells from blood. Specified subset: CD45RO-CCR7+CD27+CD95- naive CD8+ T cells lacking CXCR3 (TNR3-). The CDR3 is CASSLALAVGGGKLFF.